This TCR beta chain derives from a study of Ad26.COV2.S vaccination and SARS-CoV-2 variants. Findings and limits, study-wide: Spike-specific TCR breadth ran higher among vaccine recipients than placebo recipients. Vaccine and placebo groups showed comparable non-spike TCR breadth.

V was shortened by 6 bases and J by 0 bases, with 5 bases between the two germline ends. This CDR3 contains 12 residues. Germline-derived CDR1 and CDR2 are KGHSH and LQKENI. Profiled with immunoSEQ multiplex PCR; TCRdb holds only in-frame clones, not every one. In the table there are some 350,000 clones, 92% of which are singletons. Remarks on this clone: The antigen is unknown. The same CDR3 is also encoded by other DNA sequences in this sample.

J is TRBJ2-5 and V is TRBV18; D ambiguous. The material sequenced was peripheral blood, taken after recovery from COVID-19. This TCR was recovered from a human donor who had recovered from COVID-19. CDR3 protein: CASSPNQETQYF. The CDR3 coding sequence is TGTGCCAGCTCCCCTAACCAAGAGACCCAGTACTTC. The full variable domain, completed using reference TRBV18 and TRBJ2-5, is NAGVMQNPRHLVRRRGQEARLRCSPMKGHSHVYWYRQLPEEGLKFMVYLQKENIIDESGMPKERFSAEFPKEGPSILRIQQVVRGDSAAYFCASSPNQETQYFGPGTRLLVL.